This T cell receptor (beta chain) was documented in a study of cytomegalovirus exposure and HLA in healthy donors. Study-level points and caveats: HLA restriction was apparent for most CMV-associated TCR beta chains in a later analysis.

CDR1 is MNHNS and CDR2 is SASEGT in the germline V gene. The CDR3 has 15 residues. Trimming removed 1 base from V and 0 bases from J; junction bases left unmatched: 1. This clone was observed a handful of times. Its antigen is currently unknown. The PCR was carried out with 60 Vbeta primers and 13 Jbeta primers. The protocol was immunoSEQ multiplex PCR, while the TCRdb copy is restricted to in-frame clones and leaves out a portion. Here the sample spans a few hundred thousand clones, 70% to 90% being singletons. This sequence joins TRBV6-1 and TRBJ2-3; TRBD2 aligns across 7 bases. What was sequenced was PBMCs. The receptor comes from a middle-aged woman in good health and CMV-seropositive. The CDR3 coding sequence is TGTGCCAGCAGTGAAGGTAGCGGGAGCACAGATACGCAGTATTTT. Translated, it gives CASSEGSGSTDTQYF.